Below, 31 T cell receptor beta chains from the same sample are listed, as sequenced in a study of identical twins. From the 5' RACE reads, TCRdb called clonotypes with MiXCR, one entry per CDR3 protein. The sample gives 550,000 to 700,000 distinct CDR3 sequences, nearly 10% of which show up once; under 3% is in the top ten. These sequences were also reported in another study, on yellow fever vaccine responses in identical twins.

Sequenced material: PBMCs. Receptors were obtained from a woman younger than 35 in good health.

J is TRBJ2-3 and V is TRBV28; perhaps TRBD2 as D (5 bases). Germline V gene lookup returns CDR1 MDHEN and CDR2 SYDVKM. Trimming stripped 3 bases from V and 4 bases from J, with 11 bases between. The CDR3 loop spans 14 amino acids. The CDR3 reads CASSFGGRPDTQYF. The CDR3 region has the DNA TGTGCCAGCAGTTTTGGCGGGCGGCCAGATACGCAGTATTTT.

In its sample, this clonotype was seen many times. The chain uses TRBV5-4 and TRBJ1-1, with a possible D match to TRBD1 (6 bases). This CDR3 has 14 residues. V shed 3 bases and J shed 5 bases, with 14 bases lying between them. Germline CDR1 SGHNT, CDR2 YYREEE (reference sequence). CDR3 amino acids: CASSWRQAPTEAFF. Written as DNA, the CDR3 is TGTGCCAGCAGCTGGAGACAGGCCCCAACTGAAGCTTTCTTT.

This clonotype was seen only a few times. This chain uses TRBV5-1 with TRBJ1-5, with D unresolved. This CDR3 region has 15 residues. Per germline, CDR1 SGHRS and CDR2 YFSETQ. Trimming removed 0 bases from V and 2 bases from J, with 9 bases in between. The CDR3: CASSLEGSRNQPQHF. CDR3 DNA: TGCGCCAGCAGCTTGGAGGGATCACGCAATCAGCCCCAGCATTTT.

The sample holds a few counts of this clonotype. CDR3 loop: CASSKAGGPSYEQYF. DNA of the CDR3: TGTGCCAGCAGCAAAGCGGGAGGTCCCTCCTACGAGCAGTACTTC. This chain links TRBV7-2 with TRBJ2-7, with 9 bases that match TRBD2. CDR3 length: 15 residues. The V gene end was trimmed by 5 bases and the J gene end by 0 bases; junction bases not matched to a gene: 5. Per the germline V gene, CDR1 is SGHTA and CDR2 is FQGNSA.

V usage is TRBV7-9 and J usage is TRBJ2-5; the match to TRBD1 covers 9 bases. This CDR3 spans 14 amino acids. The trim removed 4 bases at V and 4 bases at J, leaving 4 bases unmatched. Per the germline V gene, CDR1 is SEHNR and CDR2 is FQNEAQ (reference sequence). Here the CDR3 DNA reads TGTGCCAGCAGCTCAGAGGGACAGGGAGAGACCCAGTACTTC. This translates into CASSSEGQGETQYF.

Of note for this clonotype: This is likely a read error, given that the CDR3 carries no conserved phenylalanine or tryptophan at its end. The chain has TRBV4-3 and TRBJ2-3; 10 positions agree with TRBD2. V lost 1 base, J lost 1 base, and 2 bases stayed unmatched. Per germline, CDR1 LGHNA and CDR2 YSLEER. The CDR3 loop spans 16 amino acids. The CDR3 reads CASSQVLAGGTDTQYS. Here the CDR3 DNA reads TGCGCCAGCAGCCAAGTCCTAGCGGGAGGCACAGATACGCAGTATTCT.

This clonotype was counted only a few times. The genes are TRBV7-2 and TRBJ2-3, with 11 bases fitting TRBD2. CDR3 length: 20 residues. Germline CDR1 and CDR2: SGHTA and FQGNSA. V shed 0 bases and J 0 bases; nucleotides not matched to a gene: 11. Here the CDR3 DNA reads TGTGCCAGCAGCTTAGCGATAGGGGTAGCGGGGGGGCCCAGCACAGATACGCAGTATTTT. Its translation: CASSLAIGVAGGPSTDTQYF. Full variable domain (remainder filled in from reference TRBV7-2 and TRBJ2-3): GAGVSQSPSNKVTEKGKDVELRCDPISGHTALYWYRQSLGQGLEFLIYFQGNSAPDKSGLPSDRFSAERTGGSVSTLTIQRTQQEDSAVYLCASSLAIGVAGGPSTDTQYFGPGTRLTVL.

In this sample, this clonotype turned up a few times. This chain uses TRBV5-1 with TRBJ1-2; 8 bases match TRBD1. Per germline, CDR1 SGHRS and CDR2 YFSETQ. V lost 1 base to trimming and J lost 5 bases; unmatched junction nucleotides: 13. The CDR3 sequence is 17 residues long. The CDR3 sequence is CASSLSGQETRAYGYTF. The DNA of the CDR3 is TGCGCCAGCAGCTTGTCGGGACAGGAGACGCGTGCTTATGGCTACACCTTC.

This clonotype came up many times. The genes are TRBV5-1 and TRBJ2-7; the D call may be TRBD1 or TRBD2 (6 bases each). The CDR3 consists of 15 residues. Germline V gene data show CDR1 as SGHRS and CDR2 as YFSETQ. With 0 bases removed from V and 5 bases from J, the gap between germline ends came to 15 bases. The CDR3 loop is CASSLEVRGLDEQYF. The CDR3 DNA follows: TGCGCCAGCAGCTTGGAGGTACGGGGGCTAGACGAGCAGTACTTC.

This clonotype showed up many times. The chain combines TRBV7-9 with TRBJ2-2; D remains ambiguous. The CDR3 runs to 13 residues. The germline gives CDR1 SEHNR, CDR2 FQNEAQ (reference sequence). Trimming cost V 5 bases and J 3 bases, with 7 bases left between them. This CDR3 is CASSIRDTGELFF. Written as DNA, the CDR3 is TGTGCCAGCAGCATCCGGGACACCGGGGAGCTGTTTTTT.

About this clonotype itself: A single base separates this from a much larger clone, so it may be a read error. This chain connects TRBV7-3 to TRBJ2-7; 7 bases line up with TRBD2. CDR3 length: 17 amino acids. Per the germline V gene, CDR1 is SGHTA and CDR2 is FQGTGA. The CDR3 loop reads CARSFRQSGIQAYEQYF. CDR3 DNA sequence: TGTGCCCGCAGTTTCCGGCAGAGCGGGATTCAAGCCTACGAGCAGTACTTC.

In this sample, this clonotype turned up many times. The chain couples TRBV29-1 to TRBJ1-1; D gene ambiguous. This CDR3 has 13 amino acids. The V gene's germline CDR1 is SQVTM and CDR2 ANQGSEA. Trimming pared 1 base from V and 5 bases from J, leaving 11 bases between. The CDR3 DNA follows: TGCAGCGTTGAAGTGGAGGGCGGGACTGAAGCTTTCTTT. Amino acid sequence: CSVEVEGGTEAFF.

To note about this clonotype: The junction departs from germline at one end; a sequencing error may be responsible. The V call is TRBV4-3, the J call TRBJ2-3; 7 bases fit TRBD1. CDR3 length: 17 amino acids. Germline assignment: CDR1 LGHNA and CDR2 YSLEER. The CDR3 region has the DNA TGCGCCAGCAGCCAAGGCCTGACAGGGCTTGGGACAGATATGCAGTATTTT. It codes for CASSQGLTGLGTDMQYF.

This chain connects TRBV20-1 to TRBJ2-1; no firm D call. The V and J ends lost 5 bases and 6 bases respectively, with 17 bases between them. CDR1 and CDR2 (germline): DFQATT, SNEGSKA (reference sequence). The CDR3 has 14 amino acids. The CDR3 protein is CSAARFSAPNEQFF. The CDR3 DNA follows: TGCAGTGCTGCCCGTTTCTCCGCTCCCAATGAGCAGTTCTTC.

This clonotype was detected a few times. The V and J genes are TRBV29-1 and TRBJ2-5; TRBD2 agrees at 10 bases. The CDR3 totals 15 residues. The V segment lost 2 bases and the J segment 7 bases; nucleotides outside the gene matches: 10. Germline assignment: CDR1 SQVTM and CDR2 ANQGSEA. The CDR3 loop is CSVETGLAAPGTQYF. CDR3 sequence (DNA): TGCAGCGTTGAAACAGGACTAGCGGCCCCAGGGACCCAGTACTTC. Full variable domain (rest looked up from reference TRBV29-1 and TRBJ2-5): SAVISQKPSRDICQRGTSLTIQCQVDSQVTMMFWYRQQPGQSLTLIATANQGSEATYESGFVIDKFPISRPNLTFSTLTVSNMSPEDSSIYLCSVETGLAAPGTQYFGPGTRLLVL.

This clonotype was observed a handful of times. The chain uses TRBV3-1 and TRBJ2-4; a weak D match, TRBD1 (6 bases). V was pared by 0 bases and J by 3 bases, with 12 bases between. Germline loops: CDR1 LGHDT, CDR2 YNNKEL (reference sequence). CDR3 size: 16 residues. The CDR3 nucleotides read TGTGCCAGCAGCCAAGAACCGGACAGAGTCAAAAACATTCAGTACTTC. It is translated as CASSQEPDRVKNIQYF.

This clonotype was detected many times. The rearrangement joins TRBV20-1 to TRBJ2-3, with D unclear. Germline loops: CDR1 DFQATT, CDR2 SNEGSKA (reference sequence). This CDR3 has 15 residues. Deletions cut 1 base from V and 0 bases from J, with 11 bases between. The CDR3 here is CSARVPPASTDTQYF. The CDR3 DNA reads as TGCAGTGCTAGAGTACCCCCGGCTAGCACAGATACGCAGTATTTT.

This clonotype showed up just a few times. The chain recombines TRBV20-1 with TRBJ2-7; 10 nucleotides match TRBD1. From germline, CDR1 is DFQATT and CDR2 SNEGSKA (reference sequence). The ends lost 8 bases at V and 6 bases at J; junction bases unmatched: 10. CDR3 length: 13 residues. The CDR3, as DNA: TGCAGTTCTCTTGGGACAGGGGTTGCCGAGCAGTACTTC. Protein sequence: CSSLGTGVAEQYF.

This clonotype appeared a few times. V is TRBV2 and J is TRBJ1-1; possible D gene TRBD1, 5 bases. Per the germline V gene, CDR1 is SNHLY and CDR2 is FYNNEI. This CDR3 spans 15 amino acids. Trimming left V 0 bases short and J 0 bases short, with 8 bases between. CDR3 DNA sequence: TGTGCCAGCAGTGAAGCTAGAGGGGTGAACACTGAAGCTTTCTTT. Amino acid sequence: CASSEARGVNTEAFF. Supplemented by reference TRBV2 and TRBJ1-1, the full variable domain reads EPEVTQTPSHQVTQMGQEVILRCVPISNHLYFYWYRQILGQKVEFLVSFYNNEISEKSEIFDDQFSVERPDGSNFTLKIRSTKLEDSAMYFCASSEARGVNTEAFFGQGTRLTVV.

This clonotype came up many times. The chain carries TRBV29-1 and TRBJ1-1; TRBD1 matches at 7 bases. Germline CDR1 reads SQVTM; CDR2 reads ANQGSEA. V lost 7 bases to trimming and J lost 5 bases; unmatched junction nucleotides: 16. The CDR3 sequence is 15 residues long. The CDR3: CSGSGGSEGVTEAFF. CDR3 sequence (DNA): TGCAGCGGCTCAGGGGGATCAGAGGGGGTAACTGAAGCTTTCTTT.

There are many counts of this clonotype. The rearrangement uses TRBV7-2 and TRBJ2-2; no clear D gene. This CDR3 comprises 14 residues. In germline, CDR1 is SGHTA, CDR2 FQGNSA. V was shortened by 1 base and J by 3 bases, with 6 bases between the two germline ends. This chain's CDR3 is CASSLVRHTGELFF. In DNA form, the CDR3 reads TGTGCCAGCAGCTTAGTTCGGCACACCGGGGAGCTGTTTTTT.

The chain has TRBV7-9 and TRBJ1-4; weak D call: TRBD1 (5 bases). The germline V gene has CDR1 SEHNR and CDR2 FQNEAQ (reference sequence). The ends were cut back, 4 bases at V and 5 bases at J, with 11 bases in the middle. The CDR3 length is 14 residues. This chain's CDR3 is CASSSDTNNEKLFF. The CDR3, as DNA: TGTGCCAGCAGCTCGGACACGAACAATGAAAAACTGTTTTTT.

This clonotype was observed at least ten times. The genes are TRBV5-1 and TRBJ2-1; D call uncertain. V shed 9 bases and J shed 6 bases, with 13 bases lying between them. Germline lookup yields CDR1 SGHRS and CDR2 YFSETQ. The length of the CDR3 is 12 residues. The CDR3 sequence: CATSSGGNEQFF. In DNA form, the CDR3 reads TGCGCCACCTCCTCGGGTGGCAATGAGCAGTTCTTC.

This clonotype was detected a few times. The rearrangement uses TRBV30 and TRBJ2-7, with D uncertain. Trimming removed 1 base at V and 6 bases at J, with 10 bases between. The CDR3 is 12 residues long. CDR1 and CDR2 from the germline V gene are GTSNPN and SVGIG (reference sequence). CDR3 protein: CAWSELAGEQYF. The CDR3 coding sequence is TGTGCCTGGAGTGAATTAGCTGGCGAGCAGTACTTC.

CDR3: CASSLALSETHSYEQYF. CDR3 DNA: TGTGCCAGCAGTTTAGCGCTCTCCGAGACACACTCCTACGAGCAGTACTTC. The chain has TRBV12-3 or TRBV12-4 and TRBJ2-7; no firm D call. CDR3 length: 17 residues. Trimming took 0 bases from V and 0 from J, leaving 15 bases between them.

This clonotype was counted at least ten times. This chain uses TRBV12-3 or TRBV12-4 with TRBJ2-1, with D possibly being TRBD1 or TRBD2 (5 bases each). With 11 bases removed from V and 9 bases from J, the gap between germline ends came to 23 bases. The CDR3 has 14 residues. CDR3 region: CAGSDRDPLGEQFF. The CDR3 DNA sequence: TGTGCCGGATCAGACCGGGACCCCTTGGGTGAGCAGTTCTTC.

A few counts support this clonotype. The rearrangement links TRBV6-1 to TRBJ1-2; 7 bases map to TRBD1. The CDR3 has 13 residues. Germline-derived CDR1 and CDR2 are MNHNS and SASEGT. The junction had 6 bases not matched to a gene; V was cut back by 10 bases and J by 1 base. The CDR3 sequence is CATRGQVNYGYTF. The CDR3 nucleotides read TGTGCCACCAGAGGACAGGTTAACTATGGCTACACCTTC.

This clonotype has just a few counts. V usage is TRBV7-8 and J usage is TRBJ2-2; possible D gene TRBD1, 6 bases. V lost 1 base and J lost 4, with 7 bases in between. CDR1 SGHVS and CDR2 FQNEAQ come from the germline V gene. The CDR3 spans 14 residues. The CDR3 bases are TGTGCCAGCAGCTTAGGGACAGCCACCGGGGAGCTGTTTTTT. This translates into CASSLGTATGELFF.

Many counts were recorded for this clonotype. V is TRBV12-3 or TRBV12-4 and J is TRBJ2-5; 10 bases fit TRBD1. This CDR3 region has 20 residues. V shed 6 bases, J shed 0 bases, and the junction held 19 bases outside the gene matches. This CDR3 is CASRHGGVTGGPLYQETQYF. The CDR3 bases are TGTGCCAGCAGACACGGAGGCGTGACAGGGGGCCCCTTGTACCAAGAGACCCAGTACTTC.

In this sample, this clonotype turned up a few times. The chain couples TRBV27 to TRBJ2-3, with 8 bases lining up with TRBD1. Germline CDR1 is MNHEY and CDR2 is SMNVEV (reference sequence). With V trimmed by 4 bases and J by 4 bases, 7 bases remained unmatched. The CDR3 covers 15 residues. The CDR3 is CASSSRTGWSDTQYF. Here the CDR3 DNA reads TGTGCCAGCAGTTCTCGGACAGGGTGGTCAGATACGCAGTATTTT.

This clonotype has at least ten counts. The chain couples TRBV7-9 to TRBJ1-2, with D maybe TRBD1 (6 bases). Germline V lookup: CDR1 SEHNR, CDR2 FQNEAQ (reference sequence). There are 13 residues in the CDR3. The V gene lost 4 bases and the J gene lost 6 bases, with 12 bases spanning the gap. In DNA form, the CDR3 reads TGTGCCAGCAGCTCGGACAGCCTAAATGGCTACACCTTC. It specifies CASSSDSLNGYTF.